This T cell receptor (beta chain) was sequenced during a study of T-cell reconstitution after alpha-beta-depleted transplantation in children. This clonotype came up many times. The TCRbeta library incorporated unique molecular identifiers. From the PCR reads, TCRdb called clonotypes with MiXCR, one entry per CDR3 protein. The table includes about 690,000 distinct CDR3 sequences, approximately 17% detected once. This specimen was PBMCs from the stem cell graft donor, taken from the stem cell graft. This TCR was sampled from a human donor who donated a stem cell graft to a child with acute myeloid leukemia.

In DNA form, the CDR3 reads TGCAGCGTCCCCGCGAACACCGGGGAGCTGTTTTTT. It specifies CSVPANTGELFF. V gene TRBV29-1 combines with J gene TRBJ2-2; no firm D call. CDR3 length: 12 amino acids. Germline assignment: CDR1 SQVTM and CDR2 ANQGSEA. Trimming took 6 bases from V and 0 from J, leaving 5 bases between them.